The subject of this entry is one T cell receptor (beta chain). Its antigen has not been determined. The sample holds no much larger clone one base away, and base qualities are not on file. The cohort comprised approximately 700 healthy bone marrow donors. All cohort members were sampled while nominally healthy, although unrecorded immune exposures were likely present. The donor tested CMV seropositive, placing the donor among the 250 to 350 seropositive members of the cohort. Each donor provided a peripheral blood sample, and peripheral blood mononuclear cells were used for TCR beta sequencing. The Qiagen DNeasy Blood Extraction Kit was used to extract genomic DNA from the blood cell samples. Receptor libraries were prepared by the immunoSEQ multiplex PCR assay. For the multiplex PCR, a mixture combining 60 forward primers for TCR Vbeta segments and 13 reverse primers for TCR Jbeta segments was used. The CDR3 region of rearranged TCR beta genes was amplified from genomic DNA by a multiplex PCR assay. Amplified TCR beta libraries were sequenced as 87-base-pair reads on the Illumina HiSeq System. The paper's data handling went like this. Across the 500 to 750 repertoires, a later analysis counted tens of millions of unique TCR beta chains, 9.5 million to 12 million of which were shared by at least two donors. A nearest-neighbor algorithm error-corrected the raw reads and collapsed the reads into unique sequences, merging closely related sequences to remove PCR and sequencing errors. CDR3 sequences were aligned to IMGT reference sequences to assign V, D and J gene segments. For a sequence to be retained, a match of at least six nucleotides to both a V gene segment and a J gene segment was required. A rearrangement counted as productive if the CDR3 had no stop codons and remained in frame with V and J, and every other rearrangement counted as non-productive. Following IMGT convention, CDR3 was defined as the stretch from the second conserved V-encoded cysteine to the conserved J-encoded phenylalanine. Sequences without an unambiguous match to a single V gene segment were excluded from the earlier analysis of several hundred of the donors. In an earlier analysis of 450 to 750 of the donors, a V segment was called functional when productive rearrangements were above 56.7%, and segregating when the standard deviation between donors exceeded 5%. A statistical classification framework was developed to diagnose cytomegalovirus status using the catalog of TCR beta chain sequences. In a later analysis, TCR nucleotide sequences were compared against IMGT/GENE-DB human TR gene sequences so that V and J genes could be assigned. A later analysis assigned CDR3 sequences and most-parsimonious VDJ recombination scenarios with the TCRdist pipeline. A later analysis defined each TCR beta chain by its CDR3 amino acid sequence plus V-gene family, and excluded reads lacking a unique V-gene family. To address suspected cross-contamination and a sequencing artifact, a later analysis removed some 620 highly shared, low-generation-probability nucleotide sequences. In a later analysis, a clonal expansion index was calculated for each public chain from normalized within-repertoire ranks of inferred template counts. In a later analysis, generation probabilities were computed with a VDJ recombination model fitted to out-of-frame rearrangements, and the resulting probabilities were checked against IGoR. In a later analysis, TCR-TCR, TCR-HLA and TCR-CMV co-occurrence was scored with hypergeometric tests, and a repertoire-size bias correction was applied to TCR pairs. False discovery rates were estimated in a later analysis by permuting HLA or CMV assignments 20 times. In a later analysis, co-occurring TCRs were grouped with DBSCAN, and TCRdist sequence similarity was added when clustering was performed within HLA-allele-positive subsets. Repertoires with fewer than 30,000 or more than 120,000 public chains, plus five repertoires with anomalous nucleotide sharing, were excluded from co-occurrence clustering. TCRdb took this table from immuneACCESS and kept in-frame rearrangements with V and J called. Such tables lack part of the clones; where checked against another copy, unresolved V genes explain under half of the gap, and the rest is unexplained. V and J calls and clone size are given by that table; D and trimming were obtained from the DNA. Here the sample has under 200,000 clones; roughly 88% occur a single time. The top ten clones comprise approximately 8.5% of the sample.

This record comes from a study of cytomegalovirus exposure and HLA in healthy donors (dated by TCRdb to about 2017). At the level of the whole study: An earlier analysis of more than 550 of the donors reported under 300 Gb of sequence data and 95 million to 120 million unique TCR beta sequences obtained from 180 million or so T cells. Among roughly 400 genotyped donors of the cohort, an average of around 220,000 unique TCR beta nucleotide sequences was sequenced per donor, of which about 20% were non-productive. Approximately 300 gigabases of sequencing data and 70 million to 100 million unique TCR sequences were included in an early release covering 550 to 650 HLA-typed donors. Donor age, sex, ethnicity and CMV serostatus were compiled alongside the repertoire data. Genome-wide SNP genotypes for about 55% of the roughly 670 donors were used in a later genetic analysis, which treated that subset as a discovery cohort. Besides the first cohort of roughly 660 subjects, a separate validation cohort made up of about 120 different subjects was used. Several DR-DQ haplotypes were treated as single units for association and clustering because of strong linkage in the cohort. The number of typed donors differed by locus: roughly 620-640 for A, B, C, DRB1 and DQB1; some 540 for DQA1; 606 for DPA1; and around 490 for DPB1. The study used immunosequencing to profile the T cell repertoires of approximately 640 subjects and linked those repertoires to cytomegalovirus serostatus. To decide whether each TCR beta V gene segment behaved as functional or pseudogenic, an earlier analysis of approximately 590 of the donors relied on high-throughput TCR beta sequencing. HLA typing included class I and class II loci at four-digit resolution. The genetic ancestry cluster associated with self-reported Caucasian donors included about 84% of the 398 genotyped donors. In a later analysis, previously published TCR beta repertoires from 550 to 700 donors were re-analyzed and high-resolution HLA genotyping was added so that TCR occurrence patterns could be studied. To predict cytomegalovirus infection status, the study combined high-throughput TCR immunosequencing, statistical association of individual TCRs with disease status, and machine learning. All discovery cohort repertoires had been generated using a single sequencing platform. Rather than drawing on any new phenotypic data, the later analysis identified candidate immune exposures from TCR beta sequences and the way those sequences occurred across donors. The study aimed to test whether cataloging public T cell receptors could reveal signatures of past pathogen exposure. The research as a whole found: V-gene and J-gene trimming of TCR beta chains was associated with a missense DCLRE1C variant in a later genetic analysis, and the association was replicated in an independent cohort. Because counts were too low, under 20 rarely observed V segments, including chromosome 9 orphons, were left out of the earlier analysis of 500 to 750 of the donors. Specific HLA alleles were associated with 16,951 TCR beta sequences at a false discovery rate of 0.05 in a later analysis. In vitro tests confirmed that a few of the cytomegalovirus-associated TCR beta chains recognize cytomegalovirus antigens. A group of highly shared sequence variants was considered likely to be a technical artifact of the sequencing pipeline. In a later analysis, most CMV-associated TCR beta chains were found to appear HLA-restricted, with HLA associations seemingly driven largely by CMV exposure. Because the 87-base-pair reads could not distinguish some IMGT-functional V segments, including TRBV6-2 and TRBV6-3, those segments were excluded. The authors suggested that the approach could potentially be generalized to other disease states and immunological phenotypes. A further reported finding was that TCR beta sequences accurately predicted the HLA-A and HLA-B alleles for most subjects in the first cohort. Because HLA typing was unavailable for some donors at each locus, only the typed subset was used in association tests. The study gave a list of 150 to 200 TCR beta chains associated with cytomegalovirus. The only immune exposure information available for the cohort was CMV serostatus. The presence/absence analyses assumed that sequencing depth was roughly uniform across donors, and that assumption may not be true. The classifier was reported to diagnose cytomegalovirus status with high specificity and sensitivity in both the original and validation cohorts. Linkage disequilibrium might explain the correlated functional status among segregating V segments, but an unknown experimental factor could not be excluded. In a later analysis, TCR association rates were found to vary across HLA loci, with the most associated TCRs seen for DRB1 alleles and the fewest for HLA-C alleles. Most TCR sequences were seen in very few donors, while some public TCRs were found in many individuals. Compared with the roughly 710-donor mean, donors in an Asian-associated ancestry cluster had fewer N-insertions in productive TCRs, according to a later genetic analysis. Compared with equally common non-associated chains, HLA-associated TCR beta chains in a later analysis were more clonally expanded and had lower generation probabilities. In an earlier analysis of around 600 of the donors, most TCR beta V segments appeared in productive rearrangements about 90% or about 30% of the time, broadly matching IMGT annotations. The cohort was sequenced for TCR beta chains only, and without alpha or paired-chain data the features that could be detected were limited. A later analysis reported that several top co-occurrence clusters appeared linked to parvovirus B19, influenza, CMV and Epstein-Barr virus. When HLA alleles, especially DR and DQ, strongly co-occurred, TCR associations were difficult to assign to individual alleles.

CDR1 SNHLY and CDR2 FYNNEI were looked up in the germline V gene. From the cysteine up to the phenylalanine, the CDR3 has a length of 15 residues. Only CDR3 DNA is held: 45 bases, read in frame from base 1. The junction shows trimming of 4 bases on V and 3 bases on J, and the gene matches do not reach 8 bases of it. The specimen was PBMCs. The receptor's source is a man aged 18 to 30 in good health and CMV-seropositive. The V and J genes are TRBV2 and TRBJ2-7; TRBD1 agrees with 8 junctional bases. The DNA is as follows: TGTGCCAGCAGTGGCCTTGACAGGGGTATCTACGAGCAGTACTTC. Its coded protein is CASSGLDRGIYEQYF.